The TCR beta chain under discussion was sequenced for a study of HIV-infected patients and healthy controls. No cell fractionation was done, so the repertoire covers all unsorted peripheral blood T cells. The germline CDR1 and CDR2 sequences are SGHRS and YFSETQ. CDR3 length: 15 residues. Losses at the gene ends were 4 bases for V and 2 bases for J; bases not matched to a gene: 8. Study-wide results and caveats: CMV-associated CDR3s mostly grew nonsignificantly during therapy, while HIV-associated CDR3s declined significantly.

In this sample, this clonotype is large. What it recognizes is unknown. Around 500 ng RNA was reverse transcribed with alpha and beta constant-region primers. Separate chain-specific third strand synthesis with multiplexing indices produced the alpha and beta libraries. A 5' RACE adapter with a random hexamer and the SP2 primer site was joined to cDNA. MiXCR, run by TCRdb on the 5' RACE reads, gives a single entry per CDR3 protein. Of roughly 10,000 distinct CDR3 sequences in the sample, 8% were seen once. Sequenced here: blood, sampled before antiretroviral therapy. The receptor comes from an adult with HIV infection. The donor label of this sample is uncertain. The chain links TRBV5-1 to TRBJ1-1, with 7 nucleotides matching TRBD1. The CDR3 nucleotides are TGCGCCAGCAGCGTGTGGGACAGCTTCAACACTGAAGCTTTCTTT. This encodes CASSVWDSFNTEAFF.